These T cell receptor beta chains were read from a single sample in a study of OX40 agonist ivuxolimab in advanced cancers. The protocol was immunoSEQ multiplex PCR, while the TCRdb copy is restricted to in-frame clones and leaves out a portion. This table has some 130,000 clones, 90% appearing once. The source was CD4+ or CD8+ T cells sorted from blood, collected in a trial of the OX40 agonist ivuxolimab. Receptors were obtained from an adult with an advanced solid tumor such as melanoma, head and neck, liver or kidney cancer. The CDR3 runs from the conserved cysteine through the conserved F or W. Fields, in order: clone size, V gene, J gene, D gene, CDR3 protein, CDR3 DNA. A D gene is named only where the DNA matches it firmly. For some rows the clone size is stated as once, few or many, or as a class when expanded; others skip it.

NA,TRBV12-5,TRBJ2-7,TRBD2,CASGPTTSGRSSYEQYF,TGTGCTAGTGGCCCCACGACTAGCGGGAGGTCTTCCTACGAGCAGTACTTC
NA,TRBV7-7,TRBJ2-5,TRBD2,CASSLGLAGIEETQYF,TGTGCTAGCAGCTTAGGACTAGCGGGGATCGAAGAGACCCAGTACTTC
NA,TRBV12-5,TRBJ2-1,NA,CASGLALKGQFF,TGTGCTAGTGGTTTGGCCCTAAAGGGGCAGTTCTTC
NA,TRBV7-8,TRBJ1-2,NA,CASNRWGRSVYNYGYTF,TGTGCCAGCAACAGATGGGGACGTTCGGTGTATAACTATGGCTACACCTTC
NA,TRBV6-5,TRBJ1-4,NA,CASSYGGGGTNEKLFF,TGTGCCAGCAGTTACGGCGGGGGCGGAACTAATGAAAAACTGTTTTTT
NA,TRBV6-5,TRBJ2-7,TRBD1,CASSVRDRVYEQYF,TGTGCCAGCAGTGTCCGGGACAGGGTCTACGAGCAGTACTTC
NA,TRBV9,TRBJ2-1,NA,CASSDGTVYNEQFF,TGTGCCAGCAGCGACGGGACCGTATACAATGAGCAGTTCTTC
NA,TRBV25-1,TRBJ2-2,NA,CASSPTGFGELFF,TGTGCCAGCAGCCCGACGGGGTTCGGGGAGCTGTTTTTT
NA,TRBV5-5,TRBJ2-7,TRBD2,CASSPSSGSPYEQYF,TGTGCCAGCAGCCCATCTAGCGGGAGCCCCTACGAGCAGTACTTC
NA,TRBV19,TRBJ2-5,TRBD2,CASSSRLAGNQETQYF,TGTGCCAGTAGTTCGAGACTAGCGGGGAACCAAGAGACCCAGTACTTC
NA,TRBV21-1,TRBJ2-1,NA,CASSKVSQESSYNEQFF,TGTGCCAGCAGCAAAGTGAGTCAGGAGAGCTCCTACAATGAGCAGTTCTTC
NA,TRBV7-2,TRBJ2-2,NA,CASSGTVYTGELFF,TGTGCCAGCAGCGGGACGGTTTACACCGGGGAGCTGTTTTTT
NA,TRBV7-3,TRBJ2-7,TRBD1,CASSFGTGEYEQYF,TGTGCCAGCAGCTTTGGGACAGGGGAGTACGAGCAGTACTTC
NA,TRBV5-1,TRBJ2-5,NA,CASSLDSETQYF,TGCGCCAGCAGCTTGGATTCAGAGACCCAGTACTTC
NA,TRBV27,TRBJ2-3,TRBD2,CASSLRTSGRGSDTQYF,TGTGCCAGCAGTTTGCGTACTAGCGGGAGGGGATCAGATACGCAGTATTTT
NA,TRBV27,TRBJ2-3,TRBD2,CASQLAGSFDTQYF,TGTGCCAGCCAACTAGCGGGAAGCTTCGATACGCAGTATTTT
once,TRBV11-3,TRBJ2-7,NA,CASSPPGSSYEQYF,TGTGCCAGCAGCCCTCCGGGGAGCTCCTACGAGCAGTACTTC
NA,TRBV7-2,TRBJ2-7,NA,CASSRKVQGEQYF,TGTGCCAGCAGCCGAAAGGTTCAGGGCGAGCAGTACTTC
NA,TRBV6-5,TRBJ2-7,TRBD1,CASTETGQGVHEQYF,TGTGCCAGCACCGAAACGGGACAGGGGGTCCACGAGCAGTACTTC
NA,TRBV7-9,TRBJ2-7,NA,CASSLDYYEQYF,TGTGCCAGCAGCCTAGACTACTACGAGCAGTACTTC
NA,TRBV7-3,TRBJ1-1,TRBD1,CASSPDRGSTEAFF,TGTGCCAGCAGCCCAGACAGGGGGTCGACTGAAGCTTTCTTT
NA,TRBV6-6,TRBJ1-1,NA,CASNPGTVNTEAFF,TGTGCCAGCAACCCCGGGACGGTGAACACTGAAGCTTTCTTT
NA,TRBV12-5,TRBJ1-5,NA,CASGHHNQPQHF,TGTGCTAGTGGTCATCACAACCAGCCCCAGCATTTT
NA,TRBV7-8,TRBJ2-7,TRBD2,CASRPRGVSGDEQYF,TGTGCCAGCAGGCCGCGGGGGGTCTCCGGGGACGAGCAGTACTTC
NA,TRBV14,TRBJ2-1,NA,CASSQDGQFYNEQFF,TGTGCCAGCAGCCAAGACGGACAGTTCTACAATGAGCAGTTCTTC
NA,TRBV6-1,TRBJ2-5,NA,CASKNHPGPGETQYF,TGTGCCAGCAAAAACCACCCGGGACCTGGGGAGACCCAGTACTTC
NA,TRBV28,TRBJ2-3,TRBD1,CASSRQGIWSDTQYF,TGTGCCAGCAGCAGACAGGGTATATGGTCAGATACGCAGTATTTT
once,TRBV6-4,TRBJ2-2,NA,CASSDTRGSGELFF,TGTGCCAGCAGTGACACGAGGGGTTCCGGGGAGCTGTTTTTT
NA,TRBV5-1,TRBJ2-5,NA,CASSLGAGLSQETQYF,TGCGCCAGCAGCTTGGGAGCAGGTCTAAGCCAAGAGACCCAGTACTTC
NA,TRBV27,TRBJ1-5,NA,CASSLSGAGNQPQHF,TGTGCCAGCAGTTTATCGGGGGCTGGCAATCAGCCCCAGCATTTT
NA,TRBV5-1,TRBJ1-1,TRBD1,CASSLGDRFYAFF,TGCGCCAGCAGCTTGGGGGACAGGTTTTACGCTTTCTTT
NA,TRBV2,TRBJ1-5,TRBD1,CASRRGQGDGQPQHF,TGTGCCAGCAGGAGGGGACAGGGGGATGGACAGCCCCAGCATTTT
NA,TRBV6-5,TRBJ1-4,NA,CASSRVGSEKLFF,TGTGCCAGCAGTCGAGTCGGAAGTGAAAAACTGTTTTTT
NA,TRBV29-1,TRBJ2-3,NA,CSVARSYLVGEKWTQYF,TGCAGCGTCGCCCGTTCCTATCTTGTGGGAGAGAAGTGGACGCAGTATTTT
NA,TRBV9,TRBJ1-1,NA,CASSRGGVTEAFF,TGTGCCAGCTCCAGGGGCGGAGTAACTGAAGCTTTCTTT
NA,TRBV2,TRBJ1-1,TRBD1,CASIFDRGLIIDTEAFF,TGTGCCAGCATTTTCGACAGGGGGCTGATTATCGACACTGAAGCTTTCTTT
few,TRBV9,TRBJ1-3,TRBD1,CASSPQGTDDTIYF,TGTGCCAGCAGCCCCCAAGGGACAGATGACACCATATATTTT
NA,TRBV5-1,TRBJ2-7,TRBD1,CASSGGDRFSYEQYF,TGCGCCAGCAGCGGAGGGGACAGGTTCTCCTACGAGCAGTACTTC
few,TRBV19,TRBJ1-5,NA,CASSILDGSNQPQHF,TGTGCCAGTAGTATCTTGGACGGCAGCAATCAGCCCCAGCATTTT
NA,TRBV28,TRBJ1-5,TRBD1,CASRVDRVQPQHF,TGTGCCAGCAGGGTAGACAGGGTTCAGCCCCAGCATTTT
NA,TRBV5-6,TRBJ1-2,NA,CASSLVGDDLPGYTF,TGTGCCAGCAGCTTGGTAGGCGACGACCTTCCGGGCTACACCTTC
NA,TRBV9,TRBJ1-6,NA,CASSVRREAYNSPLHF,TGTGCCAGCAGCGTACGGAGGGAGGCCTATAATTCACCCCTCCACTTT